The next 15 T cell receptor beta chains were all read from a single sample in a study of Ad26.COV2.S vaccination and SARS-CoV-2 variants. Sequencing used immunoSEQ multiplex PCR; TCRdb keeps in-frame clones, though not all of them. The sample comprises roughly 500,000 clones, 87% of which are singletons, and roughly 13% rests with the top ten. Regarding treatment: around 19 received Ad26.COV2.S at low or high dose, single or two shots; 5 received placebo; per-sample allocation not given. The study sampled participants on day 63 after the first vaccine or placebo injection. The material was peripheral blood, obtained in a trial of Ad26.COV2.S vaccine versus placebo. The receptors here all came from a person aged 18-60 years who received the Ad26.COV2.S COVID-19 vaccine or a placebo.

This clone appeared once. This rearrangement joins TRBV3-1 (or the pseudogene TRBV3-2) to TRBJ2-2, with TRBD1 identical over 7 bases. The trim removed 1 base at V and 3 bases at J, leaving 11 bases unmatched. This CDR3 is 18 amino acids long. Germline V gene lookup returns CDR1 LGHDT and CDR2 YNNKEL (reference sequence). CDR3 in DNA: TGTGCCAGCAGCCAAGGTCTCCGGGCCCAGGGGGACACCGGGGAGCTGTTTTTT. Translation: CASSQGLRAQGDTGELFF.

The chain links TRBV19 to TRBJ2-1; the D gene is possibly TRBD2 (5 bases). The CDR3 spans 14 residues. V was cut by 2 bases and J by 6 bases, with 11 bases left in between. Per the germline V gene, CDR1 is LNHDA and CDR2 is SQIVND (reference sequence). This CDR3 reads CASSIKLGPNEQFF. The CDR3 bases are TGTGCCAGTAGTATAAAACTAGGACCCAATGAGCAGTTCTTC.

The J gene is TRBJ1-2, the V gene TRBV6-6; D may be TRBD1 (6 bases). Trimming took 4 bases from V and 8 from J, leaving 23 bases between them. CDR1 MNHNY and CDR2 SVGAGI come from the germline V gene (reference sequence). This CDR3 has 16 residues. The CDR3, as DNA: TGTGCCAGCAGTTCCCCTGGAGGGGGGTCCCTTCGAGGCTACACCTTC. This codes for CASSSPGGGSLRGYTF.

This clone has at least ten counts. The J gene is TRBJ2-7, the V gene TRBV6-1, with D maybe TRBD1 (6 bases). This CDR3 comprises 15 residues. Germline CDR1 and CDR2: MNHNS and SASEGT. Trimming took 0 bases from V and 6 from J, leaving 15 bases between them. The CDR3 region has the DNA TGTGCCAGCAGTGAAGCGCTTCAGGGGCCTCTCGAGCAGTACTTC. Its translation: CASSEALQGPLEQYF.

V is TRBV5-5 and J is TRBJ2-1, with 12 bases fitting TRBD2. CDR1 and CDR2 from the germline V gene are SGHKS and YYEKEE (reference sequence). The CDR3 has 15 residues. J was trimmed by 3 bases and V by 3 bases; bases with no gene match: 1. The CDR3 loop is CASSWTSGNYNEQFF. The CDR3 region has the DNA TGTGCCAGCAGCTGGACTAGCGGGAACTACAATGAGCAGTTCTTC.

This clone was recorded only once. The chain is built from TRBV21-1 and TRBJ1-5; the D call in the table, TRBD1, was not verified against the DNA. TRBV21-1 is described as a pseudogene. The CDR3 covers 18 residues. DNA for the CDR3: TGTGCCAGCAGCCACCAAAGGGACAGAGAATATAGCAATCAGCCCCAGCATTTT. Amino acid sequence: CASSHQRDREYSNQPQHF.

Written as DNA, the CDR3 is TGTGCCAGCAGCGTAGGCTGGGAAAGGAACACTGAAGCTTTCTTT. Its protein product is CASSVGWERNTEAFF. The rearrangement links TRBV9 to TRBJ1-1, with unresolved D. The CDR3 runs 15 residues. Looked up from germline, CDR1 is SGDLS and CDR2 is YYNGEE. Trimming took 0 bases from V and 1 from J, leaving 10 bases between them.

The chain combines TRBV5-4 with TRBJ2-1, with D possibly TRBD2 on 6 matching bases. The V end was cut by 0 bases, the J end by 3 bases, with 13 bases between. The CDR3 covers 16 residues. From germline, CDR1 is SGHNT and CDR2 YYREEE (reference sequence). The CDR3 protein is CASSLGGGVNYNEQFF. CDR3 coding DNA: TGTGCCAGCAGCTTGGGTGGCGGGGTGAACTACAATGAGCAGTTCTTC.

This clone turned up a few times. V is TRBV7-9 and J is TRBJ2-7; a possible D gene is TRBD2 (6 bases). V was cut by 8 bases and J by 7 bases, with 21 bases left in between. Germline loops: CDR1 SEHNR, CDR2 FQNEAQ (reference sequence). This CDR3 has 14 residues. The CDR3 spells CASGSAGRRGEQYF. The CDR3 coding sequence is TGTGCCAGCGGGTCGGCAGGGAGGAGGGGAGAGCAGTACTTC.

In this sample, this clone turned up once. The chain uses TRBV6-9 and TRBJ1-5; D might be TRBD1 (5 bases). The CDR3 spans 18 residues. V lost 4 bases and J lost 9, with 28 bases in between. Looked up from germline, CDR1 is MNHGY and CDR2 is SVAAGI. The CDR3 protein is CASSSPGGTLTIQGPQHF. The CDR3 DNA follows: TGTGCCAGCAGTTCACCGGGGGGGACGCTCACAATCCAAGGGCCCCAGCATTTT.

The chain recombines TRBV27 with TRBJ1-1, with D unresolved. The CDR3 sequence is 16 residues long. Germline V CDR1 and CDR2: MNHEY, SMNVEV (reference sequence). Trimming left V 2 bases short and J 3 bases short, with 16 bases between. The CDR3 sequence is CASSLRVPYIDTEAFF. The CDR3 DNA sequence: TGTGCCAGCAGTTTACGTGTCCCTTATATTGACACTGAAGCTTTCTTT.

The chain employs TRBV27 and TRBJ1-3; maybe TRBD1 (6 bases). The V end was cut by 11 bases, the J end by 1 base, with 15 bases between. Germline V gene data show CDR1 as MNHEY and CDR2 as SMNVEV (reference sequence). There are 14 residues in the CDR3. The CDR3 loop reads CAPRGGLSGNTIYF. DNA of the CDR3: TGTGCCCCCCGGGGGGGGCTATCTGGAAACACCATATATTTT.

The chain couples TRBV7-2 to TRBJ1-4; D call uncertain. Germline assignment: CDR1 SGHTA and CDR2 FQGNSA. This CDR3 region has 13 residues. The V and J ends lost 1 base and 8 bases respectively, with 8 bases between them. CDR3 in amino acids: CASSLDAGEKLFF. DNA of the CDR3: TGTGCCAGCAGCTTAGACGCAGGCGAAAAACTGTTTTTT.

This clone has only a few counts. CDR3 nucleotides: TGTGCCAGCAGCCTGGCGGGAGGGCAATACAATGAGCAGTTCTTC. Encoded protein: CASSLAGGQYNEQFF. The chain links TRBV7-2 to TRBJ2-1, with 9 bases lining up with TRBD2. There are 15 residues in the CDR3. J was trimmed by 4 bases and V by 5 bases; bases with no gene match: 6. Per germline, CDR1 SGHTA and CDR2 FQGNSA.

The chain uses TRBV30 and TRBJ2-3; 7 nucleotides line up with TRBD2. This CDR3 spans 13 amino acids. Germline-derived CDR1 and CDR2 are GTSNPN and SVGIG (reference sequence). The V gene end was trimmed by 4 bases and the J gene end by 10 bases; junction bases not matched to a gene: 11. The CDR3 here is CAWIGSPRGAQYF. DNA of the CDR3: TGTGCCTGGATTGGAAGTCCCCGGGGGGCGCAGTATTTT.